These 23 T cell receptor beta chains were sequenced from one sample in a study of cytomegalovirus exposure and HLA in healthy donors. Primers for the PCR totalled 60 Vbeta and 13 Jbeta. Sequencing was performed with immunoSEQ multiplex PCR; in TCRdb, only in-frame clones are kept and a portion is missing. This table holds 85,000 to 90,000 clones, over 80% found once. What was sequenced was PBMCs. These receptors were obtained from a man younger than 30 in good health and CMV-seronegative.

This chain uses TRBV5-1 with TRBJ2-1, with 11 bases identical to TRBD2. V shed 4 bases and J 4 bases; nucleotides not matched to a gene: 16. The germline V gene encodes CDR1 SGHRS and CDR2 YFSETQ. CDR3 length equals 19 residues. CDR3 DNA sequence: TGCGCCAGCAGCCTTGGATCGCTAGCGGGAGGCCTGATGTACAATGAGCAGTTCTTC. Translating it yields CASSLGSLAGGLMYNEQFF. The entire variable domain, with the rest obtained from reference TRBV5-1 and TRBJ2-1, is as follows: KAGVTQTPRYLIKTRGQQVTLSCSPISGHRSVSWYQQTPGQGLQFLFEYFSETQRNKGNFPGRFSGRQFSNSRSEMNVSTLELGDSALYLCASSLGSLAGGLMYNEQFFGPGTRLTVL.

The chain joins TRBV7-3 to TRBJ2-3; the D gene is possibly TRBD2 (6 bases). V lost 3 bases, J lost 0 bases, and 10 bases lay in between. CDR3 size: 15 residues. Germline V gene data show CDR1 as SGHTA and CDR2 as FQGTGA. In nucleotides, the CDR3 is TGTGCCAGCAGCTTTGGGACTGCTAGCACAGATACGCAGTATTTT. This gives the protein CASSFGTASTDTQYF.

The chain joins TRBV7-2 to TRBJ2-7, with 7 bases lining up with TRBD2. The CDR3 sequence is 17 residues long. Germline V lookup: CDR1 SGHTA, CDR2 FQGNSA. V was clipped by 3 bases and J by 4 bases; unmatched bases: 15. The CDR3 spells CASSLGGMGGRSYEQYF. CDR3 in DNA: TGTGCCAGCAGCTTGGGGGGTATGGGCGGGAGATCTTACGAGCAGTACTTC.

The chain recombines TRBV7-8 with TRBJ2-5; D is perhaps TRBD2 (5 bases). The DNA end is more similar to TRBJ2-7, so the J call may be wrong. The CDR3 extends over 12 amino acids. Germline CDR1 reads SGHVS; CDR2 reads FQNEAQ. The CDR3 here is CASSAKRYEQYF. As DNA, the CDR3 is TGTGCCAGCAGCGCGAAGCGGTACGAGCAGTACTTC.

V usage is TRBV4-1 and J usage is TRBJ2-7, with D tentatively TRBD1 (6 bases). The CDR3 consists of 14 residues. V was cut by 2 bases and J by 4 bases, with 12 bases left in between. CDR1 is MGHRA, CDR2 YSYEKL, per germline. This chain's CDR3 is CASSQPGANYEQYF. In DNA form, the CDR3 reads TGCGCCAGCAGCCAACCAGGGGCGAATTACGAGCAGTACTTC.

The chain employs TRBV5-1 and TRBJ2-5; 7 bases map to TRBD1. The CDR3 is 16 residues long. V dropped 1 base and J dropped 0; count of bases not matched to a gene: 6. The V gene's germline CDR1 is SGHRS and CDR2 YFSETQ. CDR3 loop: CASSLPKGQHQETQYF. Written as DNA, the CDR3 is TGCGCCAGCAGCTTGCCGAAGGGACAGCACCAAGAGACCCAGTACTTC.

Concerning this clone itself: The junction departs from the called germline gene at one end, perhaps through a read error. J is TRBJ1-2 and V is TRBV7-9; TRBD1 matches at 8 bases. CDR3 length: 17 amino acids. The germline gives CDR1 SEHNR, CDR2 FQNEAQ (reference sequence). Here the CDR3 reads CSSSLGTGFIRTYGYTF. DNA of the CDR3: TGTTCCAGCAGCTTGGGGACAGGTTTTATTCGTACGTATGGCTACACCTTC.

In this sample, this clone turned up once. The gene calls are TRBV7-2 and TRBJ2-1; TRBD1 matches at 7 bases. This CDR3 comprises 14 residues. V was pared by 5 bases and J by 4 bases, with 5 bases of the junction left unmatched. Per the germline V gene, CDR1 is SGHTA and CDR2 is FQGNSA. CDR3 sequence (DNA): TGTGCCAGCAGCCCTGACAGGGCTTACAATGAGCAGTTCTTC. This translates into CASSPDRAYNEQFF.

This chain links TRBV19 with TRBJ2-7; 9 bases agree with TRBD1. The CDR3 consists of 15 residues. V shed 5 bases and J 3 bases; nucleotides not matched to a gene: 8. CDR1 and CDR2 from the germline V gene are LNHDA and SQIVND (reference sequence). The CDR3 spells CASSPDRGNLYEQYF. In DNA, the CDR3 is TGTGCCAGTAGTCCTGACAGGGGGAATCTCTACGAGCAGTACTTC. The full variable domain, rest sourced from reference TRBV19 and TRBJ2-7, is DGGITQSPKYLFRKEGQNVTLSCEQNLNHDAMYWYRQDPGQGLRLIYYSQIVNDFQKGDIAEGYSVSREKKESFPLTVTSAQKNPTAFYLCASSPDRGNLYEQYFGPGTRLTVT.

The chain links TRBV6-1 to TRBJ2-1, with no clear D. Germline values: CDR1 MNHNS, CDR2 SASEGT. The CDR3 totals 15 residues. V lost 2 bases and J 4 bases, leaving 12 bases between the germline ends. The CDR3 reads CASSETAGGYNEQFF. DNA of the CDR3: TGTGCCAGCAGTGAAACGGCAGGTGGTTACAATGAGCAGTTCTTC.

The CDR3 nucleotides are TGTGCCAGCAGTGATTTCGGGACAGGGGCGAACACTGAAGCTTTCTTT. Protein sequence: CASSDFGTGANTEAFF. The chain joins TRBV2 to TRBJ1-1; 10 nucleotides match TRBD1. The CDR3 has 16 amino acids. The J segment lost 1 base and the V segment lost 3 bases, leaving 5 bases of the junction unmatched. The germline gives CDR1 SNHLY, CDR2 FYNNEI.

This rearrangement joins TRBV19 to TRBJ2-3; D perhaps matches TRBD2 (5 bases). This CDR3 has 13 residues. Deletions cut 6 bases from V and 2 bases from J, with 9 bases between. The V gene's germline CDR1 is LNHDA and CDR2 SQIVND (reference sequence). The CDR3 is CASRPTTTDTQYF. In nucleotides, the CDR3 is TGTGCCAGTAGGCCGACTACCACAGATACGCAGTATTTT. Full variable domain (outside the CDR3, taken from reference TRBV19 and TRBJ2-3): DGGITQSPKYLFRKEGQNVTLSCEQNLNHDAMYWYRQDPGQGLRLIYYSQIVNDFQKGDIAEGYSVSREKKESFPLTVTSAQKNPTAFYLCASRPTTTDTQYFGPGTRLTVL.

The chain carries TRBV4-2 and TRBJ2-1, with TRBD2 matching 11 bases. Germline V gene lookup returns CDR1 LGHNA and CDR2 YNFKEQ. There are 19 residues in the CDR3. V shed 5 bases and J 0 bases; nucleotides not matched to a gene: 12. The CDR3 sequence: CASSVYSGTSGNSYNEQFF. The CDR3 DNA follows: TGTGCCAGCAGCGTCTATTCCGGGACTAGCGGTAACTCCTACAATGAGCAGTTCTTC.

V gene TRBV6-1 combines with J gene TRBJ2-3; 10 nucleotides line up with TRBD2. The germline V gene has CDR1 MNHNS and CDR2 SASEGT. The CDR3 has 15 residues. V gave up 7 bases and J gave up 7 bases; unmatched junction bases: 11. CDR3 in DNA: TGTGCCAGCAAAATACGAGCGGGAGGGTCGTATACGCAGTATTTT. It translates to CASKIRAGGSYTQYF.

The V and J genes are TRBV28 and TRBJ1-3; no definite D call. This CDR3 comprises 17 residues. Germline CDR1 and CDR2: MDHEN and SYDVKM. V lost 4 bases, J lost 6 bases, and 22 bases lay in between. CDR3 coding DNA: TGTGCCAGCAGTTCCCGTCGCGGGTTGGGTTGGATAAACACCATATATTTT. It translates to CASSSRRGLGWINTIYF.

The V and J genes are TRBV5-6 and TRBJ2-6, with D tentatively TRBD1 (7 bases). This CDR3 comprises 18 residues. Germline CDR1 and CDR2: SGHDT and YYEEEE. V shed 0 bases and J shed 0 bases, with 13 bases lying between them. CDR3 coding DNA: TGTGCCAGCAGCTTGGTTTCAGGGGGGTACTCTGGGGCCAACGTCCTGACTTTC. Protein sequence: CASSLVSGGYSGANVLTF. Full variable domain (remainder filled in from reference TRBV5-6 and TRBJ2-6): DAGVTQSPTHLIKTRGQQVTLRCSPKSGHDTVSWYQQALGQGPQFIFQYYEEEERQRGNFPDRFSGHQFPNYSSELNVNALLLGDSALYLCASSLVSGGYSGANVLTFGAGSRLTVL.

Turning to this clone: One end of the junction varies from germline; a read error may be responsible. The V and J genes are TRBV6-1 and TRBJ1-4; TRBD1 agrees at 7 bases. The CDR3 contains 15 residues. The germline V gene has CDR1 MNHNS and CDR2 SASEGT. The CDR3 loop is CGIRRGRGFLEKLFF. In DNA, the CDR3 is TGCGGCATACGAAGGGGGCGCGGGTTTCTAGAAAAACTGTTTTTT.

This clone was seen a single time. Here the CDR3 omits its conserved ending phenylalanine or tryptophan, so a read error is the likely source. V is TRBV10-3 and J is TRBJ1-2; D ambiguous. Trimming pared 11 bases from V and 2 bases from J, leaving 12 bases between. This CDR3 has 12 residues. Germline-derived CDR1 and CDR2 are ENHRY and SYGVKD. CDR3 protein: CASSLDNYGYTL. The CDR3, as DNA: TGTGCCTCATCACTGGACAACTATGGCTACACCCTC.

This chain uses TRBV15 with TRBJ2-5; 8 bases line up with TRBD1. The V gene end was trimmed by 11 bases and the J gene end by 1 base; junction bases not matched to a gene: 12. Germline V gives CDR1 LNHNV, CDR2 YYDKDF (reference sequence). The CDR3 runs to 15 residues. DNA for the CDR3: TGTGCCGCAGGTGGGACAGGCTCTCTCCAAGAGACCCAGTACTTC. Protein product: CAAGGTGSLQETQYF.

The chain uses TRBV7-3 and TRBJ2-2; D may be TRBD1 (6 bases). CDR1 is SGHTA and CDR2 is FQGTGA in the germline V gene. Trimming shortened V by 4 bases and J by 0 bases, and 12 bases separated the two germline ends. The CDR3 runs 16 residues. The CDR3 here is CASSSMDSANTGELFF. The DNA of the CDR3 is TGTGCCAGCAGCTCCATGGACAGCGCGAACACCGGGGAGCTGTTTTTT.

This clone came up once. This chain connects TRBV6-1 to TRBJ2-2, with TRBD2 as a possible D gene (5 bases). The V end was cut by 2 bases, the J end by 1 base, with 17 bases between. The CDR3 loop spans 18 amino acids. Germline V gives CDR1 MNHNS, CDR2 SASEGT. The CDR3 reads CASSERTRLGGNTGELFF. CDR3 DNA: TGTGCCAGCAGTGAAAGGACCCGCCTTGGAGGGAACACCGGGGAGCTGTTTTTT.

The genes are TRBV18 and TRBJ1-1; weak D call: TRBD1 (6 bases). The CDR3 totals 15 residues. The germline gives CDR1 KGHSH, CDR2 LQKENI. V lost 4 bases, J lost 1 base, and 13 bases lay in between. Written as DNA, the CDR3 is TGTGCCAGCTCACGAGTACAGGGCGGGAACACTGAAGCTTTCTTT. Translation gives CASSRVQGGNTEAFF.

This rearrangement joins TRBV19 to TRBJ2-7; 10 bases line up with TRBD2. Per the germline V gene, CDR1 is LNHDA and CDR2 is SQIVND (reference sequence). J was trimmed by 6 bases and V by 6 bases; bases with no gene match: 14. This CDR3 comprises 16 residues. In nucleotides, the CDR3 is TGTGCCAGTAGGCGTCATGGGCTAGCGGGAGATTCCGAGCAGTACTTC. Its translation is CASRRHGLAGDSEQYF.